This T cell receptor beta chain originates from a study of immune evolution from preneoplasia to lung adenocarcinoma. Remarks on this clone: Its antigen is undetermined.

Whole-study results and caveats: Top clone frequencies peaked in normal lung, apparently declining through invasive adenocarcinoma. Later-stage lesions seemingly showed higher T cell density and diversity than normal lung. Compared with EGFR-mutant or double wild-type lesions, KRAS-mutant nodules were more clonal.

Measured with immunoSEQ multiplex PCR; TCRdb has only the in-frame clones, and not every one. The sample has around 6,000 clones, 76% seen once; the top ten hold roughly 8%. Trimming left V 0 bases short and J 3 bases short, with 11 bases between. The CDR3 consists of 15 residues. Germline values: CDR1 KGHSH, CDR2 LQKENI. Histologic diagnosis was independently verified by two lung pathologists. The receptor comes from a person between 55 and 80 years old with lung adenocarcinoma. The V call is TRBV18, the J call TRBJ2-5; D is unresolved. The sequencing input was FFPE minimally invasive lung adenocarcinoma tissue. CDR3 sequence reads: CASSPPWSAKETQYF. The DNA of the CDR3 is TGTGCCAGCTCACCACCTTGGTCAGCCAAAGAGACCCAGTACTTC.